The clone carrying this TCR beta chain has ten or more counts. TCRdb reprocessed the 5' RACE reads with MiXCR, giving one entry per CDR3 protein. The repertoire holds tens of thousands of distinct CDR3 sequences, over 12% seen once, with more than 15% in the top ten. This CDR3 contains 15 residues. Trimming cost V 7 bases and J 8 bases, with 21 bases left between them. Germline CDR1 reads MRHNA; CDR2 reads SNTAGT. This sample stems from a study of T cells of healthy individuals. This chain links TRBV6-4 with TRBJ2-1; either TRBD1 or TRBD2 may supply D (6 bases each). This TCR was sampled from a human donor in good health. The CDR3 DNA reads as TGTGCCAGCAAAGGGGGGACCGGGGGAAAAGATGAGCAGTTCTTC. It encodes CASKGGTGGKDEQFF.